This T cell receptor (beta chain) is from a study of T cells expressing NK-cell markers. Across the whole study: Repertoires of TCR beta were obtained from T cells sorted as CD3+CD56+NKG2C+, CD3+CD56+NKG2C- and CD3+CD56-NKG2C+.

On this clonotype itself: Its specificity is unknown.

Germline V gives CDR1 ENHRY, CDR2 SYGVKD. This CDR3 is built from 13 residues. The study's findings and limits: CD8+ T cells in roughly six donors included dominant NKG2C+ clonotypes at roughly 1.0-7.0%.

Following a re-call of the 5' RACE reads, TCRdb has one entry per CDR3 protein and lacks DNA. The listing contains a few hundred thousand distinct CDR3 sequences. The TCR originated in a young man in good health. Input material: blood T cells: a sorted CD56 or NKG2C T cell subset, CD4+ or CD8+ T cells, or bulk PBMC T cells (not recorded which). This rearrangement joins TRBV10-3 to TRBJ1-5. The CDR3 loop is CATKGEDPQPQHF.